One sample yielded the 15 T cell receptor beta chains listed below, sequenced in a study of T cell responses to AZD1222 COVID-19 vaccine. Sequencing was performed with immunoSEQ multiplex PCR; in TCRdb, only in-frame clones are kept and a portion is missing. The sample lists some 120,000 clones, 93% seen once, with approximately 3% in the top ten. The sample here was peripheral blood, taken on day 0 of AZD1222 vaccination. The source of these receptors is an adult in good health.

This clone was recorded only once. This chain connects TRBV28 to TRBJ2-1, with 14 bases lining up with TRBD2. The CDR3 runs to 19 residues. Germline-derived CDR1 and CDR2 are MDHEN and SYDVKM. V lost 4 bases to trimming and J lost 4 bases; unmatched junction nucleotides: 12. The CDR3 DNA reads TGTGCCAGCAGTTACACCTTCACCGGGACTAGCGGGAGTTACAATGAGCAGTTCTTC. Translation gives CASSYTFTGTSGSYNEQFF.

The V and J genes are TRBV2 and TRBJ2-7; 9 bases are shared with TRBD1. V was pared by 8 bases and J by 2 bases, with 7 bases of the junction left unmatched. The CDR3 covers 14 residues. From germline, CDR1 is SNHLY and CDR2 FYNNEI. The DNA of the CDR3 is TGTGCCAGCGAAGACAGGGGGAACACCTACGAGCAGTACTTC. Protein: CASEDRGNTYEQYF.

A word on this clone: At the DNA level, this CDR3 is encoded by other sequences in the same sample as well. The chain couples TRBV5-1 to TRBJ2-3, with D maybe TRBD2 (5 bases). CDR1 is SGHRS, CDR2 YFSETQ, per germline. V lost 5 bases and J lost 3, with 7 bases in between. This CDR3 has 12 residues. The CDR3 is CASSPGTDTQYF. CDR3 DNA: TGCGCCAGCAGTCCGGGAACAGATACGCAGTATTTT. Together with reference TRBV5-1 and TRBJ2-3, the CDR3 gives the full variable domain: KAGVTQTPRYLIKTRGQQVTLSCSPISGHRSVSWYQQTPGQGLQFLFEYFSETQRNKGNFPGRFSGRQFSNSRSEMNVSTLELGDSALYLCASSPGTDTQYFGPGTRLTVL.

The gene calls are TRBV10-3 and TRBJ2-1, with 8 bases aligning to TRBD1. Germline V gene data show CDR1 as ENHRY and CDR2 as SYGVKD. The trim removed 3 bases at V and 7 bases at J, leaving 8 bases unmatched. The length of the CDR3 is 15 residues. CDR3 in DNA: TGTGCCATCAGTGACCGTAGATGGACAGGGAATGAGCAGTTCTTC. This translates into CAISDRRWTGNEQFF.

Comments on this clone: One end of the junction varies from germline; a read error may be responsible. The rearrangement uses TRBV28 and TRBJ1-5; 8 bases map to TRBD1. The CDR3 length is 13 residues. Germline values: CDR1 MDHEN, CDR2 SYDVKM. The CDR3 sequence is CASSDSTRGQTGF. The CDR3 nucleotides are TGTGCCAGCAGTGATTCGACCAGGGGGCAAACGGGTTTT.

In its sample, this clone was seen once. This sequence joins TRBV21-1 and TRBJ2-7; the DNA was not used to check the table's D call, TRBD2. TRBV21-1 is labeled a pseudogene. The CDR3 is 14 amino acids. CDR3 loop: CASILRGREYEQYF. DNA for the CDR3: TGTGCCAGCATCCTTAGGGGGAGGGAGTACGAGCAGTACTTC.

This clone came up a few times. The gene calls are TRBV28 and TRBJ1-1; no clear D. CDR1 MDHEN and CDR2 SYDVKM come from the germline V gene. The CDR3 length is 16 residues. V lost 2 bases, J lost 12 bases, and 25 bases lay in between. Here the CDR3 DNA reads TGTGCCAGCAGTTTAGTCTCGGATCAGGCCCTCTCCAGAACTTTCTTT. Translating it yields CASSLVSDQALSRTFF. Full variable domain (missing parts from reference TRBV28 and TRBJ1-1): DVKVTQSSRYLVKRTGEKVFLECVQDMDHENMFWYRQDPGLGLRLIYFSYDVKMKEKGDIPEGYSVSREKKERFSLILESASTNQTSMYLCASSLVSDQALSRTFFGQGTRLTVV.

The chain has TRBV2 and TRBJ2-2; 12 nucleotides line up with TRBD1. The germline V gene encodes CDR1 SNHLY and CDR2 FYNNEI. The CDR3 is made up of 15 amino acids. V lost 6 bases and J lost 6; bases outside the gene matches: 5. The CDR3 nucleotides read TGTGCCAGCAGCCCCGGGACAGGGGGCCCCGGGGAGCTGTTTTTT. Encoded protein: CASSPGTGGPGELFF.

This chain joins TRBV6-1 and TRBJ1-5, with a possible D match to TRBD1 (6 bases). The germline gives CDR1 MNHNS, CDR2 SASEGT. This CDR3 contains 14 residues. V was cut by 3 bases and J by 7 bases, with 13 bases left in between. The CDR3 bases are TGTGCCAGCAGTGACAGGGGACCGAGGCAGCCCCAGCATTTT. Translation: CASSDRGPRQPQHF.

The chain employs TRBV5-1 and TRBJ1-1, with unresolved D. The ends were cut back, 4 bases at V and 1 base at J, with 14 bases in the middle. The CDR3 has 15 amino acids. Germline values: CDR1 SGHRS, CDR2 YFSETQ. The CDR3 loop reads CASSPGGLGNTEAFF. CDR3 sequence (DNA): TGCGCCAGCAGCCCCGGTGGACTGGGGAACACTGAAGCTTTCTTT.

The V call is TRBV15, the J call TRBJ1-1; D not resolved. This CDR3 comprises 13 residues. Trimming removed 0 bases at V and 10 bases at J, with 12 bases between. The germline V gene has CDR1 LNHNV and CDR2 YYDKDF (reference sequence). The CDR3 nucleotides are TGTGCCACCAGCAGAGATCCCTTCCGGGGAGCTTTCTTT. It is translated as CATSRDPFRGAFF.

This chain links TRBV12-3 or TRBV12-4 with TRBJ1-2, with no clear D. V was clipped by 0 bases and J by 7 bases, with 6 bases between them. The CDR3 sequence is 12 residues long. CDR3 DNA sequence: TGTGCCAGCAGTTTAGCCCCAGGTGGCTACACCTTC. It yields the protein CASSLAPGGYTF.

The chain combines TRBV7-9 with TRBJ2-1, with a possible D match to TRBD2 (5 bases). V lost 3 bases to trimming and J lost 8 bases, with 11 bases between them. Germline CDR1 is SEHNR and CDR2 is FQNEAQ (reference sequence). This CDR3 comprises 13 residues. The CDR3 loop reads CASSFLLADEQFF. CDR3 in DNA: TGTGCCAGCAGCTTCCTCCTAGCAGATGAGCAGTTCTTC.

This chain uses TRBV4-1 with TRBJ2-7; 7 positions match TRBD1. Germline loops: CDR1 MGHRA, CDR2 YSYEKL. This CDR3 region has 14 residues. Trimming took 6 bases from V and 5 from J; bases not matched to a gene: 10. CDR3 protein: CASRPTTGIHEQYF. The CDR3, as DNA: TGCGCCAGCAGGCCTACGACAGGGATCCACGAGCAGTACTTC.

This clone was picked up one time. CDR3 DNA sequence: TGTGCCAGCAGCCCAGGGGGGTACGAGCAGTACTTC. This translates into CASSPGGYEQYF. The rearrangement uses TRBV7-8 and TRBJ2-7; TRBD1 might be the D (7 bases). V was cut by 5 bases and J by 4 bases, with 9 bases left in between. This CDR3 spans 12 amino acids. Germline V gene data show CDR1 as SGHVS and CDR2 as FQNEAQ.